This T cell receptor beta chain is from a study of PD-L1 blockade in urothelial cancer. Germline lookup yields CDR1 LNHNV and CDR2 YYDKDF (reference sequence). The CDR3 has 19 residues. Trimming removed 1 base from V and 2 bases from J; junction bases left unmatched: 12. Sequencing was performed with immunoSEQ multiplex PCR; in TCRdb, only in-frame clones are kept and a portion is missing. The table records approximately 83,000 clones, approximately 82% of them present only once. Time point indicated: peripheral blood 6 weeks after treatment start. Sequenced material: PBMCs, taken around atezolizumab (anti-PD-L1) treatment. The TCR was taken from a man aged 70 or older with urothelial cancer. This rearrangement joins TRBV15 to TRBJ2-1; 9 nucleotides align to TRBD1. CDR3 sequence (DNA): TGTGCCACCAGCAGAGTTAAGGGGACAGGGCCGGGGGCCTACAATGAGCAGTTCTTC. Residues: CATSRVKGTGPGAYNEQFF.